The clone carrying this TCR beta chain was observed a single time. The CDR3 loop spans 16 amino acids. The V end was cut by 3 bases, the J end by 8 bases, with 24 bases between. CDR1 and CDR2 (germline): GTSNPN, SVGIG (reference sequence). The data originate from a study of OX40 agonist ivuxolimab in advanced cancers. Study summary: The study enrolled dose-escalation patients with hepatocellular carcinoma, melanoma, renal cell or head and neck cancer. From roughly 20 to 85 years was the age range, with a mean of about 54 years, and about 83% were male. Treatment received earlier with anti-PD-1, anti-PD-L1 or anti-CTLA-4 agents was allowed, and over 30% had some. The study reported partial responses in three patients: one hepatocellular carcinoma, two cutaneous melanoma.

Libraries were prepared by immunoSEQ multiplex PCR; TCRdb keeps only in-frame clonotypes and omits some of them. The sample records some 79,000 clones, 80% to 95% being singletons. The chain is built from TRBV30 and TRBJ2-3; possible D gene TRBD2, 6 bases. The sequence derives from an adult with an advanced solid tumor such as melanoma, head and neck, liver or kidney cancer. The sequences come from CD4+ or CD8+ T cells sorted from blood, collected in a trial of the OX40 agonist ivuxolimab. Here the CDR3 DNA reads TGTGCCTGGAGAGCCCCGTGGGGGGACCTCCCCATTACGCAGTATTTT. Its translation is CAWRAPWGDLPITQYF.